The clone carrying this T cell receptor beta chain occurred a few times. The antigen remains undetermined. The read stops 3 residues short of the end of the CDR3; the missing end is completed from the germline J gene. This CDR3 has 14 amino acids. V lost 4 bases and J lost 0, with 9 bases in between. Germline assignment: CDR1 SGHRS and CDR2 YFSETQ. CVID subjects had received replacement immunoglobulin for at least one year. These data come from a study of T cell clonality in common variable immunodeficiency. Study conclusions and caveats: Common variable immunodeficiency TCR beta sequences reportedly had fewer deletions and N-nucleotide insertions.

Profiled with immunoSEQ multiplex PCR; TCRdb holds only in-frame clones, not every one. Sampling found about 34,000 clones, none seen once. The chain recombines TRBV5-1 with TRBJ2-3; no clear D gene. The sequenced sample consisted of peripheral blood mononuclear cells. The receptor comes from a human donor with common variable immunodeficiency. The sequenced CDR3 bases are TGCGCCAGCAGCAACCTCACAAGCACAGATACG. Its translation is CASSNLTSTDT. The full-length CDR3 reads as CASSNLTSTDTQYF.